This section outlines one T cell receptor (beta chain) sequence together with its context. What it recognizes is unknown. The entry originates in a study of blood T cells in healthy people across ages. As for the study in general: Per two T cells, template switching captured roughly one barcoded beta molecule. Notes on the study in general: As naive T cell percentage varied, TCR beta diversity correlated strongly with it. Naive CD4+ cell counts and diversity both ran higher in long-lived than in aged donors.

The CDR3 has 14 residues. CDR1 is SGHTA, CDR2 FQGNSA, per germline. Trimming left V 5 bases short and J 2 bases short, with 11 bases between. Around 10 milliliters was the volume of peripheral blood drawn from each donor. A second about 7 to 11 cycle PCR used barcoded and J-beta primers. TCRdb reanalysed the 5' RACE reads using MiXCR and keeps one entry per CDR3 protein. The sample holds around 1.5 million distinct CDR3 sequences; roughly 59% are singletons and the top ten take over 6.5%. This TCR derives from a man between 18 and 29 years old in good health. The chain carries TRBV7-2 and TRBJ2-3; a weak D match, TRBD2 (6 bases). Source material: blood. The CDR3 reads CASSPPGVTDTQYF. CDR3 DNA sequence: TGTGCCAGCAGCCCACCGGGGGTCACAGATACGCAGTATTTT. The entire variable domain, with the rest obtained from reference TRBV7-2 and TRBJ2-3, is as follows: GAGVSQSPSNKVTEKGKDVELRCDPISGHTALYWYRQSLGQGLEFLIYFQGNSAPDKSGLPSDRFSAERTGGSVSTLTIQRTQQEDSAVYLCASSPPGVTDTQYFGPGTRLTVL.